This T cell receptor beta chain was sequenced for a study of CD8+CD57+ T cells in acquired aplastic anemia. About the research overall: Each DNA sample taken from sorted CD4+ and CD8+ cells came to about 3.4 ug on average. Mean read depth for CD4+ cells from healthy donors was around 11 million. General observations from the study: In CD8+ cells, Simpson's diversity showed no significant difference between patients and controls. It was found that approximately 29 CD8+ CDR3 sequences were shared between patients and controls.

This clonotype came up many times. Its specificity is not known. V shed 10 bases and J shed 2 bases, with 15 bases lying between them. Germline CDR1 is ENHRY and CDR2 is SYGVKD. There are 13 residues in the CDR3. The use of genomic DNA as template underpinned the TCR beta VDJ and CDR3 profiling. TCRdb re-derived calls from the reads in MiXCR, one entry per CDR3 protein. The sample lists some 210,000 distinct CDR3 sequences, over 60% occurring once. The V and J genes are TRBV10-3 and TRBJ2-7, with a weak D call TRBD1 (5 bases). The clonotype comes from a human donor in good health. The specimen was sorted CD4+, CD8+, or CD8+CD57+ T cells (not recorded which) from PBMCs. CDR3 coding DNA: TGTGCCAGCCGGCAGGGTGCAGCCTACGAGCAGTACTTC. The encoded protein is CASRQGAAYEQYF.